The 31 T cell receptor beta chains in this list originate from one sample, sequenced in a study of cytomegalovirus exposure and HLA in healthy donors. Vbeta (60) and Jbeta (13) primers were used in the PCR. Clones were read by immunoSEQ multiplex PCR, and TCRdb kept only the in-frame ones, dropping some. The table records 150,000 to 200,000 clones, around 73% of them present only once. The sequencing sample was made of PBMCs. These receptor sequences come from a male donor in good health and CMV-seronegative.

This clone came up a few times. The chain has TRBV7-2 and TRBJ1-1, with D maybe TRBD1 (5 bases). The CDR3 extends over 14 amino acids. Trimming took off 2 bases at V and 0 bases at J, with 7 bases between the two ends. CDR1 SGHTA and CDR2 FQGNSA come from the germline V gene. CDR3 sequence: CASSLQGMNTEAFF. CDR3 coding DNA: TGTGCCAGCAGCTTACAGGGCATGAACACTGAAGCTTTCTTT.

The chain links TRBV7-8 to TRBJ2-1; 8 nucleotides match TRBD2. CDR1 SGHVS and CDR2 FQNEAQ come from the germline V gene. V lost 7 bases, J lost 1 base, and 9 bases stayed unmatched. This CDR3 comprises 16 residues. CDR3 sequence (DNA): TGTGCCAGCAAACGGGAGGGCATCGGGTCCTACAATGAGCAGTTCTTC. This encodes CASKREGIGSYNEQFF.

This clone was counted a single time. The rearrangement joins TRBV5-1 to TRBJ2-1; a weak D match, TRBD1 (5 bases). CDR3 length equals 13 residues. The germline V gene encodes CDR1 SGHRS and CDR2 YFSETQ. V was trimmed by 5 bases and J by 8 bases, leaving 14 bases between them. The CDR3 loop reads CASSREGADEQFF. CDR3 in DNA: TGCGCCAGCAGTCGTGAAGGGGCCGATGAGCAGTTCTTC.

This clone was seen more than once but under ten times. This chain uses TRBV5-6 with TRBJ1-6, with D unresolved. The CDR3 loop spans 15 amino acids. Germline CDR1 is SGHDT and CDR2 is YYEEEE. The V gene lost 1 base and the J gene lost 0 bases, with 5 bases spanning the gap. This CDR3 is CASSLRGSYNSPLHF. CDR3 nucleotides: TGTGCCAGCAGCTTGCGCGGCTCCTATAATTCACCCCTCCACTTT.

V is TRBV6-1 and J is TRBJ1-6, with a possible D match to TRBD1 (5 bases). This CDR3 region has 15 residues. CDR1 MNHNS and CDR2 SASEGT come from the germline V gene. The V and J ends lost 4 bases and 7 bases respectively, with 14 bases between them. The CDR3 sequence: CASSATQGVNSPLHF. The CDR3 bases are TGTGCCAGCAGTGCCACCCAGGGTGTGAATTCACCCCTCCACTTT.

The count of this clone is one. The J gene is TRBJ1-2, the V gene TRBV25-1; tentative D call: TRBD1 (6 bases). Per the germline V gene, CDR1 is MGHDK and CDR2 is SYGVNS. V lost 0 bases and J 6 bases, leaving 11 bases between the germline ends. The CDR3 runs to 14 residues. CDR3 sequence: CASSEYLAGDGYTF. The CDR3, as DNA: TGTGCCAGCAGTGAATATCTCGCAGGGGATGGCTACACCTTC.

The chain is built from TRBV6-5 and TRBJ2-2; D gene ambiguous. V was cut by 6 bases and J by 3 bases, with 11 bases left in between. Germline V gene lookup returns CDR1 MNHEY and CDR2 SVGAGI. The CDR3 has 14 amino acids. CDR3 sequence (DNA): TGTGCCAGCAGCCAGAGACACTACACCGGGGAGCTGTTTTTT. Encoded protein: CASSQRHYTGELFF.

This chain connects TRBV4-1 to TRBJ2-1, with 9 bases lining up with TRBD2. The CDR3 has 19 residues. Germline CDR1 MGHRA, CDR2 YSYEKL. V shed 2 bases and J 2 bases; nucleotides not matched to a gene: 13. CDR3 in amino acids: CASSQSGGVGGRAYNEQFF. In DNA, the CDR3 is TGCGCCAGCAGCCAAAGTGGGGGGGTAGGCGGGAGGGCCTACAATGAGCAGTTCTTC.

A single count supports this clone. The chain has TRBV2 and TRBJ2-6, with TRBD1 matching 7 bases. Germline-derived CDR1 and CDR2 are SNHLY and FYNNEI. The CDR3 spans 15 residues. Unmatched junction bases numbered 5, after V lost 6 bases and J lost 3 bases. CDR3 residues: CASRQGGGGANVLTF. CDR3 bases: TGTGCCAGCAGACAAGGGGGCGGTGGGGCCAACGTCCTGACTTTC. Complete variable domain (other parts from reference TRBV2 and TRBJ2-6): EPEVTQTPSHQVTQMGQEVILRCVPISNHLYFYWYRQILGQKVEFLVSFYNNEISEKSEIFDDQFSVERPDGSNFTLKIRSTKLEDSAMYFCASRQGGGGANVLTFGAGSRLTVL.

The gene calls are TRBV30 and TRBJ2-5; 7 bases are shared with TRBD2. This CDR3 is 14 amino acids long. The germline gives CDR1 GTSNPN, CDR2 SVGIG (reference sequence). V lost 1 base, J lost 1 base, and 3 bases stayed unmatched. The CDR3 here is CAWSEGEGQETQYF. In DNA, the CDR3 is TGTGCCTGGAGTGAAGGGGAGGGCCAAGAGACCCAGTACTTC.

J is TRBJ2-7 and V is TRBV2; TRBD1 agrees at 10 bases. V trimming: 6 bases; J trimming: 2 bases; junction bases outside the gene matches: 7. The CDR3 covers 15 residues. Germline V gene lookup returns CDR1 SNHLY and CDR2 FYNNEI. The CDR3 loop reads CASSPRTGGTYEQYF. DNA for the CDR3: TGTGCCAGCAGCCCCCGGACAGGGGGGACCTACGAGCAGTACTTC.

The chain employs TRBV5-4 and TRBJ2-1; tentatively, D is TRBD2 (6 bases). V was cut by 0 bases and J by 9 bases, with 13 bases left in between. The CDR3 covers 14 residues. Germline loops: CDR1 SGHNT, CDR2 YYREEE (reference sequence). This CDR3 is CASSLGVGAGEQFF. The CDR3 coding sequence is TGTGCCAGCAGCTTGGGGGTAGGAGCGGGTGAGCAGTTCTTC.

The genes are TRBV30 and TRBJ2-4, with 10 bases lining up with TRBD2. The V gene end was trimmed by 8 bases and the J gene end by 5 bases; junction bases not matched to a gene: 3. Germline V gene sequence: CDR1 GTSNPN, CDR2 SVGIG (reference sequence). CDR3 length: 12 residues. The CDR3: CAQGLAQNIQYF. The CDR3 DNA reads TGTGCCCAGGGACTAGCGCAAAACATTCAGTACTTC.

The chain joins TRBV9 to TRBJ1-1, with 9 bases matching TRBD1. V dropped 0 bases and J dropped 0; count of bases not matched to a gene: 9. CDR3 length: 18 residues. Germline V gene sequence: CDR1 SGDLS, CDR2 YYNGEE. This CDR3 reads CASSVEAGTGILNTEAFF. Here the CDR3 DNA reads TGTGCCAGCAGCGTAGAGGCCGGGACAGGGATACTGAACACTGAAGCTTTCTTT.

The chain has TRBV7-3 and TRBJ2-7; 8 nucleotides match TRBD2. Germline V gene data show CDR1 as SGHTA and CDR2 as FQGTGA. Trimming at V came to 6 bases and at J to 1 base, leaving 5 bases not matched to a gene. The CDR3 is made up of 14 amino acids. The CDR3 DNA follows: TGTGCCAGCAGTTCCACTAGCGGATCCTACGAGCAGTACTTC. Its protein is CASSSTSGSYEQYF.

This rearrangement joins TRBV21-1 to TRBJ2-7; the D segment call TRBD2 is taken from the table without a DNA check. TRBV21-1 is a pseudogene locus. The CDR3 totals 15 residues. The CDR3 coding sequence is TGTGCCAGCAGCAAAAGCAGGAGGATTGCCAACGAGCAGTACTTC. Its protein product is CASSKSRRIANEQYF.

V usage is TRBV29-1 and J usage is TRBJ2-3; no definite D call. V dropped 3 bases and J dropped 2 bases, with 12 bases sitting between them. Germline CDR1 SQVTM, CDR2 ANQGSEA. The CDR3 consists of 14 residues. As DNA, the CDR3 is TGCAGCGTTGATGGTGTCGCTATCACAGATACGCAGTATTTT. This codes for CSVDGVAITDTQYF.

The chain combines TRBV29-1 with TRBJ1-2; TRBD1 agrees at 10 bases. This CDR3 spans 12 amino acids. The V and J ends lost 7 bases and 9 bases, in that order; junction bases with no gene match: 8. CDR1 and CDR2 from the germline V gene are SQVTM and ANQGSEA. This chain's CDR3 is CSESGTGESYTF. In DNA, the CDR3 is TGCAGCGAATCCGGGACAGGGGAGAGCTACACCTTC.

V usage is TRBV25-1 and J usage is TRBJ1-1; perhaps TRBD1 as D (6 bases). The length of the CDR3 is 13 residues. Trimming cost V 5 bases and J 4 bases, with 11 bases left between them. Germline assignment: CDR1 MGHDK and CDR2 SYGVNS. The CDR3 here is CASSRGGLTEAFF. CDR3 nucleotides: TGTGCCAGCAGTAGGGGGGGGCTCACTGAAGCTTTCTTT.

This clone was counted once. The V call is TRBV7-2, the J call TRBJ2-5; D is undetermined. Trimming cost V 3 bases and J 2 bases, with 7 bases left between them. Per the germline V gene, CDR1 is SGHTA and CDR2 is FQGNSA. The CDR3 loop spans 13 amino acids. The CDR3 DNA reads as TGTGCCAGCAGCTTTCCCCCACAAGAGACCCAGTACTTC. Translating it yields CASSFPPQETQYF.

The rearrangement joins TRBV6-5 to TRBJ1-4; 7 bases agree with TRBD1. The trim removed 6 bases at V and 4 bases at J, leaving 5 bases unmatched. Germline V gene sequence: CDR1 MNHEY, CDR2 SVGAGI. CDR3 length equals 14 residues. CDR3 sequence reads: CASSSRGVNEKLFF. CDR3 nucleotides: TGTGCCAGCAGCAGCAGGGGGGTTAATGAAAAACTGTTTTTT.

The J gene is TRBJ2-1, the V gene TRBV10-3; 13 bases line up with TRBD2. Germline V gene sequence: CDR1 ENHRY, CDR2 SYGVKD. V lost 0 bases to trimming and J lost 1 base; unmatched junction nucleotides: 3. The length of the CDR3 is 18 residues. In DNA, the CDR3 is TGTGCCATCAGTGAGTCCAAACTAGCGGGAGGGTCCTACAATGAGCAGTTCTTC. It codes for CAISESKLAGGSYNEQFF.

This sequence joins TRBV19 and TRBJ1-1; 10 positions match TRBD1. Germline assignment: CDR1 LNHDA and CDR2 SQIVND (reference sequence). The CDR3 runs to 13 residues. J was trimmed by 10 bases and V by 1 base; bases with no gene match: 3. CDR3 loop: CASSIGQGAGAFF. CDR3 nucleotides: TGTGCCAGTAGTATAGGACAGGGGGCCGGAGCTTTCTTT. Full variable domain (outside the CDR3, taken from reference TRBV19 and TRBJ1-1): DGGITQSPKYLFRKEGQNVTLSCEQNLNHDAMYWYRQDPGQGLRLIYYSQIVNDFQKGDIAEGYSVSREKKESFPLTVTSAQKNPTAFYLCASSIGQGAGAFFGQGTRLTVV.

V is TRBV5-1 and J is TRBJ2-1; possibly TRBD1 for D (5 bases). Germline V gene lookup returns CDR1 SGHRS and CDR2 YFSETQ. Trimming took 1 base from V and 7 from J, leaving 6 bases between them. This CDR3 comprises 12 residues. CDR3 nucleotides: TGCGCCAGCAGCTTGCAGGGAAATGAGCAGTTCTTC. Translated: CASSLQGNEQFF. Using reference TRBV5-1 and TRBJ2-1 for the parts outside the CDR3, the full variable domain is KAGVTQTPRYLIKTRGQQVTLSCSPISGHRSVSWYQQTPGQGLQFLFEYFSETQRNKGNFPGRFSGRQFSNSRSEMNVSTLELGDSALYLCASSLQGNEQFFGPGTRLTVL.

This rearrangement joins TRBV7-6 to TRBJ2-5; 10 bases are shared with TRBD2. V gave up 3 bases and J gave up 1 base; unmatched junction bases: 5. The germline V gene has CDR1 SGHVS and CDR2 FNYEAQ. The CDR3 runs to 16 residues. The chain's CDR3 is CASSFLERGGQETQYF. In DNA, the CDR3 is TGTGCCAGCAGCTTTTTGGAGCGGGGGGGCCAAGAGACCCAGTACTTC.

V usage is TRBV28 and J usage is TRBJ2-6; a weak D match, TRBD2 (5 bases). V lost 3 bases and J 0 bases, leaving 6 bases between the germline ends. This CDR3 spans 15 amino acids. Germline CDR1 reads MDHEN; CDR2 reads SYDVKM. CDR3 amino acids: CASSFRDSGANVLTF. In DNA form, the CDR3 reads TGTGCCAGCAGTTTTCGGGACTCTGGGGCCAACGTCCTGACTTTC.

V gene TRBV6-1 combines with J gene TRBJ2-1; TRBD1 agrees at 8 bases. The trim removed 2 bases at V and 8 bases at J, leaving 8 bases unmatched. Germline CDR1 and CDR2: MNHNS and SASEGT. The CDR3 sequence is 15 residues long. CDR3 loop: CASSEWNRGNDEQFF. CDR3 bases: TGTGCCAGCAGTGAATGGAACAGGGGGAACGATGAGCAGTTCTTC.

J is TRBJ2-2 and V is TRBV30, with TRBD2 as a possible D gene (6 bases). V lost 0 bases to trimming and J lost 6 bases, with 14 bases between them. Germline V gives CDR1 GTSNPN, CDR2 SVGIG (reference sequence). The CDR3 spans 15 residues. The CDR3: CAWSVRLVASGELFF. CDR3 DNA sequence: TGTGCCTGGAGTGTAAGACTAGTGGCCTCCGGGGAGCTGTTTTTT.

CDR3 residues: CASSGDRPFYEQYF. In nucleotides, the CDR3 is TGTGCCAGCAGCGGAGACAGGCCCTTCTACGAGCAGTACTTC. This sequence joins TRBV7-8 and TRBJ2-7, with D possibly matching TRBD1 (6 bases). V was clipped by 5 bases and J by 3 bases, with 14 bases between them. CDR3 length: 14 amino acids. The germline V gene has CDR1 SGHVS and CDR2 FQNEAQ.

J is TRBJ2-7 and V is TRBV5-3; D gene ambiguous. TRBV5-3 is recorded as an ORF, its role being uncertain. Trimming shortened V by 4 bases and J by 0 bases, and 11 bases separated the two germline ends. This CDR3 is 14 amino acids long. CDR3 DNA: TGTGCCAGAAGCACGACTCGAAGCTCCTACGAGCAGTACTTC. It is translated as CARSTTRSSYEQYF.

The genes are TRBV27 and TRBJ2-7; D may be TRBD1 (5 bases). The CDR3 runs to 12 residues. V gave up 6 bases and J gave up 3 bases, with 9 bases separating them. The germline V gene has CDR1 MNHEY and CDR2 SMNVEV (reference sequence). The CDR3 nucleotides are TGTGCCAGCAGACATCAGGGCTACGAGCAGTACTTC. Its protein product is CASRHQGYEQYF.